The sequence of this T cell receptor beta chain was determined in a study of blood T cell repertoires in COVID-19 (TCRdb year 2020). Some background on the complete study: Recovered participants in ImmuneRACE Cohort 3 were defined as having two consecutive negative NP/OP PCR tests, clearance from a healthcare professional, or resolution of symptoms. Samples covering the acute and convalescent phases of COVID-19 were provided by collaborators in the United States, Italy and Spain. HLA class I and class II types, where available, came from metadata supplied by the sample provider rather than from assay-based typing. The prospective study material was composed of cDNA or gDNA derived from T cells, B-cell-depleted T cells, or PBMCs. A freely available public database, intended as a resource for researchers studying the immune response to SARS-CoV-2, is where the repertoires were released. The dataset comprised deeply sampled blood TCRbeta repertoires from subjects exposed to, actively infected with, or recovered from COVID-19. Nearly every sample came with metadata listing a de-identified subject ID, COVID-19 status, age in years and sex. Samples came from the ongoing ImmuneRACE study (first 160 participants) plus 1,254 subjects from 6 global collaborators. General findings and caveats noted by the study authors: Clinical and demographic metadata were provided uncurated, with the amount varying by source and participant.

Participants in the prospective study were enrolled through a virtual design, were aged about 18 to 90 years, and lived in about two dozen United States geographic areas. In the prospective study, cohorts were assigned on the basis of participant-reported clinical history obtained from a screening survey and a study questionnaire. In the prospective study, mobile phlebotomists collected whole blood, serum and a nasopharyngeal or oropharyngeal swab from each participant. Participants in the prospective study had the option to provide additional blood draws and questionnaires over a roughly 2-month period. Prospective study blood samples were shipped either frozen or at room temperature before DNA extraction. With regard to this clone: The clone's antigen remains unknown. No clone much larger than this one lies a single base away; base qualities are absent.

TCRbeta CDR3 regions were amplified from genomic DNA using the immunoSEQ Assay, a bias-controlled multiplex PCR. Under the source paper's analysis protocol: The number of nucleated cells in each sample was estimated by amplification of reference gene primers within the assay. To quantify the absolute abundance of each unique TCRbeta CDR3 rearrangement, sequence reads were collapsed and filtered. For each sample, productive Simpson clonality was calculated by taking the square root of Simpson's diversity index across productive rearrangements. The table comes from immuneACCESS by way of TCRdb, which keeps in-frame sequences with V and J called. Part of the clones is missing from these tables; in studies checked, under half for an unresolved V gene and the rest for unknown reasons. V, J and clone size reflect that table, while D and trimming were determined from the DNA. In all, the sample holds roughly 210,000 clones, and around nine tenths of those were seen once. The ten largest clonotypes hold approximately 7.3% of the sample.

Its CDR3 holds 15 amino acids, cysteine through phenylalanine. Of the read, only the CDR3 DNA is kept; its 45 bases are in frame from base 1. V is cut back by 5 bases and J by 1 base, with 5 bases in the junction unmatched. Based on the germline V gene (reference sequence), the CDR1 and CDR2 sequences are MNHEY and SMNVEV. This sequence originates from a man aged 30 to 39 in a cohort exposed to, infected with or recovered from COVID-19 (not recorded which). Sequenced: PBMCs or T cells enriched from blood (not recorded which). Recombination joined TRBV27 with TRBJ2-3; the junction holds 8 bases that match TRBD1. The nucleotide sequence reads TGTGCCAGCAGTGGCGGGACAGGAGGCACAGATACGCAGTATTTT. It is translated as CASSGGTGGTDTQYF.